This note documents a single T cell receptor (beta chain) sequence. Its binding antigen is unknown. Base-call qualities are not available, and no considerably larger clone is one nucleotide away. Separate from the roughly 650-subject first cohort, the validation cohort of about 110 subjects was the group to which the donors belonged. Library preparation used the immunoSEQ multiplex PCR assay. The authors processed their data as follows. A statistical classification framework was built for diagnosing cytomegalovirus status from the catalog of TCR beta chain sequences. The clones in this table, taken by TCRdb from immuneACCESS, are in-frame only. Not every clone is retained; where verified, under half of the shortfall comes from an unresolved V gene, and the cause of the rest is unknown. That table furnishes V, J and clone size, whereas the DNA furnished D and trimming. The sample includes about 160,000 clones, with about nine tenths observed a single time. The top ten hold 5.5% to 6% of the sample.

Spanning cysteine to phenylalanine, the CDR3 consists of 14 amino acids. Just CDR3 DNA is preserved here, 42 bases in frame from base 1. CDR1 SGHVS and CDR2 FNYEAQ were looked up in the germline V gene. V sheds 1 base and J sheds 2 bases, leaving 8 bases between their ends. This entry belongs to a study of cytomegalovirus exposure and HLA in healthy donors (TCRdb year 2017). General notes on the study: According to a later analysis, one platform produced both the roughly 110 validation repertoires and the roughly 660 repertoires of the first cohort. The study aimed to test whether signatures of past pathogen exposure could be identified by cataloging public T cell receptors. Besides the first cohort of approximately 710 subjects, a separate validation cohort made up of 120 different subjects was used. To predict cytomegalovirus infection status, the study brought together high-throughput TCR immunosequencing, statistical association of individual TCRs with disease status, and machine learning.

What the authors observed across the whole study: All 130 or so repertoires were used to score co-occurrence in the validation cohort in a later analysis, because that analysis had no HLA typing for the cohort. Cytomegalovirus status was reported to be diagnosed by the classifier with high specificity and sensitivity in both the original and validation cohorts. In vitro tests confirmed that a few of the cytomegalovirus-associated TCR beta chains recognize cytomegalovirus antigens. The authors suggested that the approach could potentially be generalized to other disease states and immunological phenotypes. While some public TCRs were present in many individuals, most TCR sequences turned up only very rarely across donors. The study gave a list of under 200 TCR beta chains associated with cytomegalovirus. In a later analysis, TCRs clustered in the first cohort were found to also tend to co-occur in the approximately 120 validation repertoires, with roughly 93% of cluster scores above 0.

This receptor was identified in a woman in her thirties in good health and CMV-seronegative. The sequenced material came from PBMCs. The sequence links TRBV7-6 to TRBJ1-1, and the D gene may be TRBD1, 6 bases matching. The DNA sequence follows: TGTGCCAGCAGCTTAGGAGGGGGAAACACTGAAGCTTTCTTT. Protein translation: CASSLGGGNTEAFF.